These 9 T cell receptor beta chains originate from one sample sequenced in a study of T cell responses to AZD1222 COVID-19 vaccine. Profiled with immunoSEQ multiplex PCR; TCRdb holds only in-frame clones, not every one. The profile shows over 150,000 clones, roughly 88% of them singletons. Specimen: peripheral blood, collected 28 days after the second AZD1222 dose. The receptors here all came from an adult who received the AZD1222 COVID-19 vaccine.

The chain recombines TRBV18 with TRBJ1-2; 7 bases fit TRBD1. Germline trimming cut 0 bases from V and 3 bases from J; bases unmatched to any gene: 10. The CDR3 contains 17 residues. From germline, CDR1 is KGHSH and CDR2 LQKENI. The CDR3 nucleotides read TGTGCCAGCTCACCACCCTACCTATCGGGACAGCACTATGGCTACACCTTC. This sequence encodes CASSPPYLSGQHYGYTF. Complete variable domain (other parts from reference TRBV18 and TRBJ1-2): NAGVMQNPRHLVRRRGQEARLRCSPMKGHSHVYWYRQLPEEGLKFMVYLQKENIIDESGMPKERFSAEFPKEGPSILRIQQVVRGDSAAYFCASSPPYLSGQHYGYTFGSGTRLTVV.

The chain employs TRBV18 and TRBJ1-1; TRBD1 might be the D (5 bases). The CDR3 covers 14 residues. Germline V CDR1 and CDR2: KGHSH, LQKENI. V was cut by 5 bases and J by 1 base, with 11 bases left in between. CDR3 bases: TGTGCCAGCTCAAGGGGACCTTCGAACACTGAAGCTTTCTTT. It codes for CASSRGPSNTEAFF.

The chain has TRBV19 and TRBJ2-5; D is undetermined. V lost 7 bases and J 5 bases, leaving 17 bases between the germline ends. CDR3 length: 14 amino acids. Per the germline V gene, CDR1 is LNHDA and CDR2 is SQIVND (reference sequence). The CDR3 nucleotides read TGTGCCAGTAATGGCGGAGATAGTAGGGAGACCCAGTACTTC. Its protein is CASNGGDSRETQYF.

The gene calls are TRBV5-1 and TRBJ2-7; 9 nucleotides line up with TRBD1. The V gene end was trimmed by 5 bases and the J gene end by 6 bases; junction bases not matched to a gene: 9. This CDR3 has 14 residues. The germline V gene has CDR1 SGHRS and CDR2 YFSETQ. The CDR3 here is CASRPGTGSIEQYF. CDR3 nucleotide sequence: TGCGCCAGCAGACCCGGGACAGGGAGTATCGAGCAGTACTTC.

A single count supports this clone. The V and J genes are TRBV24-1 and TRBJ1-2; D is unresolved. Germline lookup yields CDR1 KGHDR and CDR2 SFDVKD. This CDR3 is 13 amino acids long. With 5 bases removed from V and 0 bases from J, the gap between germline ends came to 6 bases. The CDR3 region has the DNA TGTGCCACCAGTGGTGACACTAACTATGGCTACACCTTC. Residues: CATSGDTNYGYTF.

The chain uses TRBV6-1 and TRBJ2-5; 12 nucleotides line up with TRBD2. CDR1 and CDR2 (germline): MNHNS, SASEGT. This CDR3 has 15 residues. J lost 4 bases, V lost 5 bases, and 5 bases had no gene match. The CDR3 spells CASSQTSGGGETQYF. In nucleotides, the CDR3 is TGTGCCAGCAGTCAGACTAGCGGGGGTGGAGAGACCCAGTACTTC.

The CDR3 region has the DNA TGTGCCAGCAACGCCGAGGGACGGAGGAACACTGAAGCTTTCTTT. Translated, it gives CASNAEGRRNTEAFF. V gene TRBV9 combines with J gene TRBJ1-1; TRBD1 might be the D (5 bases). This CDR3 has 15 amino acids. Germline CDR1 is SGDLS and CDR2 is YYNGEE. V lost 6 bases, J lost 1 base, and 16 bases lay in between. The variable domain in full, with the rest retrieved from reference TRBV9 and TRBJ1-1, is DSGVTQTPKHLITATGQRVTLRCSPRSGDLSVYWYQQSLDQGLQFLIQYYNGEERAKGNILERFSAQQFPDLHSELNLSSLELGDSALYFCASNAEGRRNTEAFFGQGTRLTVV.

This clone appeared once. This chain connects TRBV5-1 to TRBJ2-1; 15 nucleotides match TRBD2. Germline loops: CDR1 SGHRS, CDR2 YFSETQ. V trimming: 4 bases; J trimming: 1 base; junction bases outside the gene matches: 12. There are 20 residues in the CDR3. CDR3 protein: CASSRRPPGLAGGSYNEQFF. The CDR3 DNA reads as TGCGCCAGCAGCCGCCGCCCTCCGGGACTAGCGGGGGGTTCCTACAATGAGCAGTTCTTC.

The rearrangement links TRBV2 to TRBJ2-7, with D maybe TRBD1 (6 bases). Germline V CDR1 and CDR2: SNHLY, FYNNEI. Trimming took 6 bases from V and 3 from J, leaving 15 bases between them. This CDR3 comprises 14 residues. CDR3 loop: CASRETGVIYEQYF. DNA for the CDR3: TGTGCCAGCAGGGAGACAGGAGTGATCTACGAGCAGTACTTC.